This TCR beta chain derives from a study of shared clonotypes between healthy human individuals. Assay used: immunoSEQ multiplex PCR; TCRdb lists only in-frame clones, some missing. Among 550,000 to 800,000 clones, less than 95% were seen once, and the ten largest hold about 33%. The CDR3 loop spans 14 amino acids. Looked up from germline, CDR1 is SEHNR and CDR2 is FQNEAQ (reference sequence). V was clipped by 1 base and J by 5 bases, with 11 bases between them. This TCR was recovered from a young man in good health. Some clones in this sample may be carry-over from other donors' samples. Sequencing was performed on memory CD8+ T cells from PBMCs. The subset: CD45RO+ cells pooled with CCR7-negative TemRA cells. V and J are TRBV7-9 and TRBJ2-5; a possible D gene is TRBD1 (5 bases). CDR3 sequence reads: CASSLVGRAETQYF. The CDR3 region has the DNA TGTGCCAGCAGCTTAGTCGGCAGGGCGGAGACCCAGTACTTC.